Listed here are 11 T cell receptor beta chains from one sample, sequenced in a study of cytomegalovirus exposure and HLA in healthy donors. 13 Jbeta primers and 60 Vbeta primers were used for the PCR. Assay used: immunoSEQ multiplex PCR; TCRdb lists only in-frame clones, some missing. The sample includes some 110,000 clones, around 80% of them seen just once. The sequencing sample was made of PBMCs. All receptors derive from a man aged 55 to 70 in good health and CMV-seronegative.

This clone was seen a handful of times. This chain links TRBV6-5 with TRBJ2-3, with 11 bases fitting TRBD2. Trimming took 5 bases from V and 5 from J; bases not matched to a gene: 6. CDR1 MNHEY and CDR2 SVGAGI come from the germline V gene. This CDR3 spans 15 amino acids. CDR3 nucleotides: TGTGCCAGCAGTATAGCGGGGGGGCGTGAAGATACGCAGTATTTT. This codes for CASSIAGGREDTQYF.

This chain joins TRBV2 and TRBJ1-2; 9 nucleotides match TRBD1. J lost 7 bases, V lost 8 bases, and 8 bases had no gene match. CDR3 length: 13 amino acids. Germline V lookup: CDR1 SNHLY, CDR2 FYNNEI. CDR3 region: CASGFGQGFGYTF. For the CDR3, the DNA is TGTGCCAGCGGATTTGGACAGGGGTTTGGCTACACCTTC.

The rearrangement uses TRBV6-4 and TRBJ1-5; 7 bases fit TRBD1. CDR3 size: 17 residues. V shed 2 bases, J shed 6 bases, and the junction held 13 bases outside the gene matches. Germline loops: CDR1 MRHNA, CDR2 SNTAGT. The CDR3 reads CASSDNFDRVRGQPQHF. CDR3 sequence (DNA): TGTGCCAGCAGTGACAATTTTGACAGGGTACGTGGTCAGCCCCAGCATTTT.

This chain joins TRBV6-5 and TRBJ1-3, with no clear D. V lost 2 bases to trimming and J lost 0 bases, with 11 bases between them. The CDR3 totals 16 residues. CDR1 MNHEY and CDR2 SVGAGI come from the germline V gene. The CDR3 sequence: CASSYGFPLSGNTIYF. In DNA, the CDR3 is TGTGCCAGCAGTTACGGCTTCCCGCTCTCTGGAAACACCATATATTTT.

The chain uses TRBV7-2 and TRBJ1-3; 8 bases line up with TRBD1. Germline V lookup: CDR1 SGHTA, CDR2 FQGNSA. The ends lost 5 bases at V and 2 bases at J; junction bases unmatched: 5. CDR3 length equals 15 residues. CDR3 region: CASSPRGPAGNTIYF. The DNA for the CDR3 is TGTGCCAGCAGCCCCAGGGGGCCTGCTGGAAACACCATATATTTT.

The chain recombines TRBV5-5 with TRBJ1-2; D ambiguous. The germline V gene encodes CDR1 SGHKS and CDR2 YYEKEE (reference sequence). The CDR3 is 13 residues long. V lost 0 bases, J lost 7 bases, and 10 bases lay in between. The CDR3 reads CASSLGGMGGYTF. In nucleotides, the CDR3 is TGTGCCAGCAGCTTGGGAGGAATGGGTGGCTACACCTTC.

This clone was detected only a few times. V and J are TRBV2 and TRBJ1-6; 9 nucleotides align to TRBD1. With V trimmed by 5 bases and J by 8 bases, 4 bases remained unmatched. The V gene's germline CDR1 is SNHLY and CDR2 FYNNEI. This CDR3 is built from 14 residues. CDR3 sequence reads: CASSPGQGHSPLHF. CDR3 in DNA: TGTGCCAGCAGTCCGGGACAGGGCCATTCACCCCTCCACTTT.

The chain links TRBV18 to TRBJ1-5; D might be TRBD1 (5 bases). The V end was cut by 3 bases, the J end by 0 bases, with 18 bases between. There are 18 residues in the CDR3. Per germline, CDR1 KGHSH and CDR2 LQKENI. The CDR3 loop reads CASSPGGPRAFSNQPQHF. The CDR3 DNA follows: TGTGCCAGCTCACCGGGGGGACCCAGGGCTTTTAGCAATCAGCCCCAGCATTTT.

Details on this clone: Other DNA sequences in the same sample also yield this CDR3. V usage is TRBV29-1 and J usage is TRBJ1-1; no clear D gene. Germline CDR1 reads SQVTM; CDR2 reads ANQGSEA. This CDR3 has 18 residues. The V gene lost 7 bases and the J gene lost 0 bases, with 27 bases spanning the gap. The CDR3 here is CSALRLGSGALVNTEAFF. CDR3 nucleotide sequence: TGCAGCGCTTTACGTTTGGGGAGCGGAGCCCTGGTGAACACTGAAGCTTTCTTT.

The genes are TRBV11-3 and TRBJ2-5; D is undetermined. Trimming stripped 1 base from V and 2 bases from J, with 8 bases between. Germline assignment: CDR1 SGHNT and CDR2 YENEEA. CDR3 length: 14 residues. CDR3: CASSLGGIQETQYF. Here the CDR3 DNA reads TGTGCCAGCAGCTTAGGCGGCATACAAGAGACCCAGTACTTC. The full variable domain, completed using reference TRBV11-3 and TRBJ2-5, is EAGVVQSPRYKIIEKKQPVAFWCNPISGHNTLYWYLQNLGQGPELLIRYENEEAVDDSQLPKDRFSAERLKGVDSTLKIQPAELGDSAVYLCASSLGGIQETQYFGPGTRLLVL.

This clone occurred a few times. This chain's CDR3 is CASSGGTGWNTDTQYF. The CDR3 DNA sequence: TGCGCCAGCAGCGGGGGGACAGGGTGGAACACAGATACGCAGTATTTT. V and J are TRBV5-1 and TRBJ2-3; 9 bases agree with TRBD1. CDR3 length equals 16 residues. Germline CDR1 is SGHRS and CDR2 is YFSETQ. Trimming cost V 4 bases and J 2 bases; bases outside gene matches: 8.